These T cell receptor beta chains were read from a single sample in a study of blood T cell repertoires in COVID-19. Sequencing used immunoSEQ multiplex PCR; TCRdb keeps in-frame clones, though not all of them. The top ten clones hold about 1.5% of a sample with approximately 140,000 clones, around 88% of them seen once. Material: peripheral blood. Source of these receptors: a woman aged 55-69 years with acute or convalescent COVID-19. Both conserved end residues are part of each CDR3. The D gene is left open where the match is weak. The size field is filled for only some rows; it gives once, few, many or a size class.

CDR3 protein | CDR3 DNA | V gene | D gene | clone size | J gene
CASSQGPGQGAYEQYF | TGCGCCAGCAGCCAAGGCCCGGGACAGGGAGCCTACGAGCAGTACTTC | TRBV4-1 | TRBD1 | . | TRBJ2-7
CAISESVGTGLDYGYTF | TGTGCCATCAGTGAGTCGGTGGGGACAGGATTGGACTATGGCTACACCTTC | TRBV10-3 | TRBD1 | . | TRBJ1-2
CASSLDALYTEAFF | TGTGCCAGCAGCTTAGATGCTCTATACACTGAAGCTTTCTTT | TRBV11-2 | . | . | TRBJ1-1
CASSQGTANQPQHF | TGTGCCAGCAGCCAAGGGACAGCCAATCAGCCCCAGCATTTT | TRBV4-2 | . | . | TRBJ1-5
CASSSIGVSTEAFF | TGTGCCAGCAGCTCGATCGGGGTTAGTACTGAAGCTTTCTTT | TRBV3-1/TRBV3-2 | . | few | TRBJ1-1
CASSYRGGRETQYF | TGTGCCAGCAGTTATCGAGGGGGCCGAGAGACCCAGTACTTC | TRBV6-2/TRBV6-3 | TRBD1 | . | TRBJ2-5
CASSSPHSGFSTDTQYF | TGTGCCAGCAGTTCCCCCCATAGCGGATTTTCCACAGATACGCAGTATTTT | TRBV6-2/TRBV6-3 | . | few | TRBJ2-3
CASSSGHGEKLFF | TGTGCCAGTAGTTCCGGACACGGGGAAAAACTGTTTTTT | TRBV19 | . | . | TRBJ1-4
CASSLGVTGELFF | TGTGCCAGCAGCTTGGGCGTCACCGGGGAGCTGTTTTTT | TRBV11-3 | . | . | TRBJ2-2
CASSPNAGGEFYGYTF | TGTGCCAGCAGCCCCAACGCGGGAGGAGAGTTCTATGGCTACACCTTC | TRBV7-2 | . | . | TRBJ1-2
CASSKVGGGYTF | TGCGCCAGCAGCAAAGTGGGGGGTGGCTACACCTTC | TRBV4-1 | . | many | TRBJ1-2
CASSSTSGGVGFSIQYF | TGTGCCAGCAGCTCAACTAGCGGGGGGGTTGGGTTTAGCATTCAGTACTTC | TRBV7-2 | TRBD2 | . | TRBJ2-4
CALLSRQGPPYEQYF | TGCGCCCTTTTGTCCCGACAGGGGCCCCCCTACGAGCAGTACTTC | TRBV5-1 | TRBD1 | . | TRBJ2-7
CASSTRSGGHADTQYF | TGTGCCAGCTCCACCCGGTCGGGGGGCCACGCAGATACGCAGTATTTT | TRBV28 | . | . | TRBJ2-3
CASSLDQGGSSSYNEQFF | TGTGCCAGCAGCTTAGATCAGGGGGGCAGTAGCTCCTACAATGAGCAGTTCTTC | TRBV11-3 | . | . | TRBJ2-1
CASSLPQDYGYTF | TGTGCCAGCAGCTTACCGCAGGACTATGGCTACACCTTC | TRBV7-2 | . | . | TRBJ1-2
CASSSTLAGVQETQYF | TGTGCCAGCAGCTCAACACTAGCGGGGGTACAAGAGACCCAGTACTTC | TRBV7-9 | TRBD2 | . | TRBJ2-5
CASSYSQAKAYEQYF | TGTGCCAGCAGTTACTCTCAGGCGAAGGCCTACGAGCAGTACTTC | TRBV6-5 | . | . | TRBJ2-7
CASSPGTGFTYEQYF | TGTGCCAGCTCACCCGGGACAGGTTTTACCTACGAGCAGTACTTC | TRBV18 | TRBD1 | . | TRBJ2-7
CASSQMGQGTGANVLTF | TGTGCCAGCAGCCAGATGGGACAGGGAACTGGGGCCAACGTCCTGACTTTC | TRBV2 | TRBD1 | . | TRBJ2-6
CASRGTGGGYQPQHF | TGTGCCAGCAGGGGGACAGGGGGTGGCTATCAGCCCCAGCATTTT | TRBV6-5 | TRBD1 | . | TRBJ1-5
CATSDLGGAGYNEQFF | TGTGCCACCAGTGATTTAGGGGGCGCGGGGTACAATGAGCAGTTCTTC | TRBV24-1 | . | . | TRBJ2-1
CASSLLLAGGRDTQYF | TGCGCCAGCAGCCTATTACTAGCGGGGGGGAGAGATACGCAGTATTTT | TRBV4-3 | TRBD2 | . | TRBJ2-3
CAGSYTVHQPQHF | TGTGCCGGGAGCTATACAGTTCATCAGCCCCAGCATTTT | TRBV27 | . | . | TRBJ1-5
CASSLEGGAGTGELFF | TGCGCCAGCAGCTTGGAAGGGGGCGCGGGCACCGGGGAGCTGTTTTTT | TRBV5-1 | TRBD1 | medium-sized | TRBJ2-2
CASSYSEQPYGYTF | TGTGCCAGCAGTTACTCAGAACAGCCATATGGCTACACCTTC | TRBV6-5 | . | once | TRBJ1-2
CASSQGPLEEYEQYF | TGTGCCAGCAGCCAAGGGCCCCTTGAGGAGTACGAGCAGTACTTC | TRBV3-1/TRBV3-2 | . | . | TRBJ2-7
CASSPYEGLSNQPQHF | TGTGCCAGCAGCCCCTACGAGGGCCTTAGCAATCAGCCCCAGCATTTT | TRBV7-8 | . | . | TRBJ1-5
CASSVRQGNSPLHF | TGTGCCAGCAGTGTAAGGCAGGGTAATTCACCCCTCCACTTT | TRBV7-9 | . | . | TRBJ1-6
CASHDSYGYTF | TGTGCCAGCCACGACAGTTATGGCTACACCTTC | TRBV28 | . | . | TRBJ1-2
CASSLGQGVGNTIYF | TGTGCCAGCAGCTTAGGCCAGGGGGTTGGAAACACCATATATTTT | TRBV7-2 | TRBD1 | once | TRBJ1-3